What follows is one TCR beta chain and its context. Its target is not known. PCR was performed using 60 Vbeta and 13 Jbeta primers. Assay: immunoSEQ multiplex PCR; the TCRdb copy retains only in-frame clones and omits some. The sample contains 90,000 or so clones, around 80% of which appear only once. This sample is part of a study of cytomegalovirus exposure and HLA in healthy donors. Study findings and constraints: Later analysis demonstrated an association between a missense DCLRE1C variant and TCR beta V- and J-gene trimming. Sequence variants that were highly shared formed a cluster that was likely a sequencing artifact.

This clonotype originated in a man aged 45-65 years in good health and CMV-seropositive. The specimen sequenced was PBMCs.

In DNA, the CDR3 is TGTGCCAGCAGCTTGGCCGGGGAGCGGTTCGCAGATACGCAGTATTTT. Protein sequence: CASSLAGERFADTQYF. This rearrangement joins TRBV5-4 to TRBJ2-3; maybe TRBD2 (5 bases). Trimming stripped 0 bases from V and 4 bases from J, with 15 bases between. This CDR3 contains 16 residues. Germline assignment: CDR1 SGHNT and CDR2 YYREEE (reference sequence). The full variable domain, with the rest looked up from reference TRBV5-4 and TRBJ2-3, is ETGVTQSPTHLIKTRGQQVTLRCSSQSGHNTVSWYQQALGQGPQFIFQYYREEENGRGNFPPRFSGLQFPNYSSELNVNALELDDSALYLCASSLAGERFADTQYFGPGTRLTVL.